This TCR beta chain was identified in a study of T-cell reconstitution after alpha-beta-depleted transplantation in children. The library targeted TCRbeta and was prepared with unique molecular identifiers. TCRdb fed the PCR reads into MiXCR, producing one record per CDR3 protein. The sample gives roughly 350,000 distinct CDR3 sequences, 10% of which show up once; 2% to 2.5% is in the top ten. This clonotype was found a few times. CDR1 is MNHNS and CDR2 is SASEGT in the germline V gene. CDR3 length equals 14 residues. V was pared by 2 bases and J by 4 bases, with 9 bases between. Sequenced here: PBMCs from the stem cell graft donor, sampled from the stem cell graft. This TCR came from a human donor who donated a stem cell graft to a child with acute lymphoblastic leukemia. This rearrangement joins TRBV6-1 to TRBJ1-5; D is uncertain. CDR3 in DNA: TGTGCCAGCAGTGAAAGGTCCCGGAATCAGCCCCAGCATTTT. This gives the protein CASSERSRNQPQHF.